These T cell receptor beta chains were read from a single sample in a study of relationships among human T cell subsets. TCRdb itself ran the multiplex PCR reads through MiXCR, one entry per CDR3 protein. Counted here are roughly 15,000 distinct CDR3 sequences, around 62% occurring once; the ten biggest clones make up about 32%. The sample comprised total T cells sorted from blood. Source of these receptors: a man between 35 and 55 years old in good health. Each CDR3 is given with its conserved first and last residue. A D gene is named only where the DNA matches it firmly. Expanded clones get a size class; other rows say once, few or many, or leave the size out.

TRBV20-1	NA	NA	TRBJ2-3	CSAREPADGTDTQYF	TGCAGTGCTAGAGAACCAGCGGATGGCACGGATACGCAGTATTTT
TRBV11-3	few	NA	TRBJ2-1	CASRGATPYNEQFF	TGTGCCAGCAGAGGGGCGACCCCCTACAATGAGCAGTTCTTC
TRBV28	NA	TRBD1	TRBJ2-7	CASRTGYYEQYF	TGTGCCAGCCGGACAGGCTACTACGAGCAGTACTTC
TRBV19	NA	TRBD2	TRBJ2-1	CASCLAGGYSYNEQFF	TGTGCCAGTTGCCTAGCGGGGGGCTATAGTTACAATGAGCAGTTCTTC
TRBV28	NA	NA	TRBJ2-7	CASSLVPGPYEQYF	TGTGCCAGCAGTTTAGTCCCGGGGCCGTACGAGCAGTACTTC
TRBV7-9	once	NA	TRBJ1-5	CASSSQAGQPQHF	TGTGCCAGCAGCTCACAAGCAGGACAGCCCCAGCATTTT
TRBV6-1	NA	TRBD2	TRBJ2-1	CASSLGLEFYNEQFF	TGTGCCAGCAGTCTGGGACTAGAGTTCTACAATGAGCAGTTCTTC
TRBV20-1	NA	NA	TRBJ2-1	CSASGQGKGNEQFF	TGCAGTGCTAGCGGTCAGGGGAAGGGTAATGAGCAGTTCTTC
TRBV30	NA	NA	TRBJ1-1	CAWSGGGANRPEAFF	TGTGCCTGGAGTGGTGGGGGCGCGAACCGACCTGAAGCTTTCTTT
TRBV28	NA	TRBD1	TRBJ2-7	CASRGTGRGYEQYF	TGTGCCAGCAGGGGGACAGGGAGGGGATACGAGCAGTACTTC
TRBV7-9	few	NA	TRBJ2-1	CASSLEFSSYNEQFF	TGTGCCAGCAGCTTAGAATTTAGCTCCTACAATGAGCAGTTCTTC
TRBV12-3/TRBV12-4	once	NA	TRBJ1-2	CASSLNLGRNYGYTF	TGTGCCAGCAGTTTAAATCTCGGGCGGAACTATGGCTACACCTTC
TRBV5-1	NA	NA	TRBJ1-3	CASSLAGQASSGNTIYF	TGCGCCAGCAGCCTAGCGGGGCAGGCGTCATCTGGAAACACCATATATTTT
TRBV28	NA	NA	TRBJ2-7	CASSSNSYEQYF	TGTGCCAGCAGTTCCAACTCCTACGAGCAGTACTTC
TRBV27	NA	TRBD2	TRBJ2-7	CASSSGTRAYEQYF	TGTGCCAGCAGCTCCGGGACTAGAGCCTACGAGCAGTACTTC
TRBV20-1	few	TRBD2	TRBJ2-1	CSASGRYQSGEQFF	TGCAGTGCTAGCGGGAGGTATCAATCAGGAGAGCAGTTCTTC
TRBV5-4	NA	NA	TRBJ2-2	CASSLVVAGELFF	TGCGCCAGCAGCTTGGTAGTGGCCGGGGAGCTGTTTTTT
TRBV11-2	NA	NA	TRBJ2-3	CASSLDTLTQYF	TGTGCCAGCAGCTTAGATACGCTTACGCAGTATTTT
TRBV29-1	once	TRBD1	TRBJ2-3	CSAGQGGTDTQYF	TGCAGCGCTGGACAGGGGGGGACAGATACGCAGTATTTT
TRBV20-1	NA	NA	TRBJ1-1	CSARVPGGGTEAFF	TGCAGTGCTAGAGTACCCGGTGGGGGCACTGAAGCTTTCTTT
TRBV10-3	NA	NA	TRBJ1-2	CAISESGINYGYTF	TGTGCCATCAGTGAATCGGGAATTAACTATGGCTACACCTTC
TRBV11-2	NA	TRBD2	TRBJ2-3	CASSLRRGVTDTQYF	TGTGCCAGCAGCTTACGGCGGGGGGTCACAGATACGCAGTATTTT
TRBV6-5	NA	TRBD2	TRBJ2-7	CASSSRRGDYYEQYF	TGTGCCAGCAGCTCCCGGCGAGGGGACTACTACGAGCAGTACTTC
TRBV5-1	NA	TRBD2	TRBJ2-3	CASSSSGTSGTDTDTQYF	TGCGCCAGCAGTTCCTCCGGGACTAGCGGGACGGACACAGATACGCAGTATTTT
TRBV29-1	NA	TRBD2	TRBJ2-3	CSVGLAGVADTQYF	TGCAGCGTTGGACTAGCGGGAGTAGCCGATACGCAGTATTTT
TRBV6-5	NA	TRBD2	TRBJ2-3	CASSWLAGSTDTQYF	TGTGCCAGCAGTTGGCTAGCGGGTAGCACAGATACGCAGTATTTT
TRBV4-1	NA	TRBD2	TRBJ2-5	CASSQVAGGGETQYF	TGCGCCAGCAGCCAAGTAGCGGGGGGCGGAGAGACCCAGTACTTC
TRBV20-1	once	NA	TRBJ2-3	CSARDPGAGTDTQYF	TGCAGTGCTAGAGATCCCGGGGCCGGCACAGATACGCAGTATTTT
TRBV5-1	NA	TRBD2	TRBJ2-2	CASSPRTSGRLAGELFF	TGCGCCAGCAGCCCGAGGACTAGCGGGAGATTGGCCGGGGAGCTGTTTTTT
TRBV11-2	few	TRBD1	TRBJ2-7	CASSSGQVLSEQYF	TGTGCCAGCAGCTCGGGACAGGTTCTCTCCGAGCAGTACTTC
TRBV29-1	NA	NA	TRBJ2-7	CSVVLLPKPEQYF	TGCAGCGTTGTCCTGCTTCCGAAGCCCGAGCAGTACTTC
TRBV11-2	NA	NA	TRBJ2-2	CASAWAGGELFF	TGTGCCAGCGCCTGGGCAGGGGGGGAGCTGTTTTTT
TRBV2	NA	TRBD1	TRBJ1-1	CASSGITGDTEAFF	TGTGCCAGCAGTGGTATTACAGGGGACACTGAAGCTTTCTTT
TRBV28	NA	TRBD1	TRBJ2-2	CASRGRDRDTGELFF	TGTGCCAGCAGGGGACGGGACAGAGACACCGGGGAGCTGTTTTTT
TRBV10-3	NA	NA	TRBJ2-2	CAISAGAGELFF	TGTGCCATCAGTGCGGGAGCCGGGGAGCTGTTTTTT
TRBV28	NA	TRBD2	TRBJ2-1	CASRTAGTSGRLHQFF	TGTGCCAGCAGGACAGCCGGGACTAGCGGGAGACTGCATCAGTTCTTC
TRBV5-1	NA	TRBD1	TRBJ1-2	CASSNGQGSGYTF	TGCGCCAGCAGCAATGGACAGGGAAGTGGCTACACCTTC
TRBV29-1	NA	TRBD1	TRBJ2-7	CSVVEDRATYEQYF	TGCAGCGTTGTCGAGGACAGGGCAACCTACGAGCAGTACTTC
TRBV7-9	NA	TRBD1	TRBJ1-2	CASSSLTPGTVYGYTF	TGTGCCAGCAGCTCGTTGACCCCCGGGACAGTATATGGCTACACCTTC
TRBV5-1	NA	TRBD2	TRBJ2-3	CASSLWLSGGSTDTQYF	TGCGCCAGCAGCTTGTGGCTTAGCGGGGGAAGCACAGATACGCAGTATTTT
TRBV6-5	NA	TRBD2	TRBJ2-1	CASSSRLAGSYNEQFF	TGTGCCAGCAGCTCCAGACTAGCGGGTTCATACAATGAGCAGTTCTTC
TRBV11-2	NA	NA	TRBJ1-1	CASSLVYTEAFF	TGTGCCAGCAGCTTAGTATATACTGAAGCTTTCTTT
TRBV11-2	few	TRBD1	TRBJ2-7	CASSSRDSNGDEQYF	TGTGCCAGCAGCTCCCGGGACAGCAATGGGGACGAGCAGTACTTC
TRBV11-3	NA	TRBD1	TRBJ2-5	CASSRDRDQETQYF	TGTGCCAGCAGCCGGGACAGAGACCAAGAGACCCAGTACTTC
TRBV24-1	NA	NA	TRBJ1-2	CATSGGWGPNYGYTF	TGTGCCACAAGTGGCGGATGGGGTCCTAACTATGGCTACACCTTC
TRBV27	NA	NA	TRBJ1-2	CASSSQLADGYTF	TGTGCCAGCAGTTCCCAGCTGGCGGATGGCTACACCTTC
TRBV20-1	NA	NA	TRBJ2-1	CSATPLDSYNEQFF	TGCAGTGCCACCCCCTTGGACTCCTACAATGAGCAGTTCTTC
TRBV2	once	NA	TRBJ1-6	CASLLTVSNSPLHF	TGTGCCAGCCTTTTAACAGTGTCAAATTCACCCCTCCACTTT
TRBV20-1	NA	NA	TRBJ2-1	CSAPRRTGESYNEQFF	TGCAGTGCTCCACGACGGACGGGGGAGTCCTACAATGAGCAGTTCTTC
TRBV28	once	TRBD1	TRBJ2-3	CASSWTGVTDTQYF	TGTGCCAGCAGTTGGACAGGGGTCACAGATACGCAGTATTTT
TRBV7-9	NA	TRBD1	TRBJ1-3	CASSSGTGGGNTMYF	TGTGCCAGCAGTTCCGGGACAGGCGGTGGAAACACCATGTATTTT
TRBV28	NA	NA	TRBJ2-5	CASSGVVGSQETQYF	TGTGCCAGCAGTGGAGTCGTTGGCAGCCAAGAGACCCAGTACTTC
TRBV11-2	NA	TRBD2	TRBJ2-7	CASSGGEVSYEQYF	TGTGCCAGCTCCGGGGGGGAGGTCTCCTACGAGCAGTACTTC
TRBV5-1	NA	NA	TRBJ2-7	CASSLPENRLSYEQYF	TGCGCCAGCAGCTTACCCGAAAACAGGTTATCCTACGAGCAGTACTTC
TRBV28	NA	NA	TRBJ2-7	CASSFRGRTYEQYF	TGTGCCAGCAGTTTTCGGGGAAGGACCTACGAGCAGTACTTC
TRBV19	few	NA	TRBJ1-2	CASSPGDILLPNYGYTF	TGTGCCAGTAGTCCGGGGGACATTCTCCTACCTAACTATGGCTACACCTTC
TRBV20-1	NA	NA	TRBJ1-1	CSAPDEGTEAFF	TGCAGTGCCCCCGACGAGGGCACTGAAGCTTTCTTT
TRBV14	NA	NA	TRBJ2-3	CASSQDSPTASTDTQYF	TGTGCCAGCAGCCAAGACAGTCCGACAGCGAGCACAGATACGCAGTATTTT
TRBV11-3	hyperexpanded	NA	TRBJ2-3	CASSFGATTDTQYF	TGTGCCAGCAGCTTCGGTGCCACCACAGATACGCAGTATTTT